This paragraph covers one T cell receptor (beta chain) sequence. Its specificity is unknown. TCRdb re-called the reads through MiXCR, storing one row per CDR3 protein. The sample yields hundreds of thousands of distinct CDR3 sequences, about 39% seen once. This sample is part of a study of T cell repertoires in cytomegalovirus infection. Study background: Selection of CMV epitopes for the study included recently identified HLA-C-restricted and well-studied HLA-B-restricted ones. Both CMV infection and a matching HLA type were indicated by public TCR beta signatures.

Per the germline V gene, CDR1 is SGHKS and CDR2 is YYEKEE (reference sequence). The V and J ends lost 0 bases and 10 bases, in that order; junction bases with no gene match: 17. This CDR3 comprises 18 residues. The input for sequencing was cultured PBMCs, taken from culture after CMV antigen stimulation. This chain joins TRBV5-5 and TRBJ2-1; TRBD2 aligns across 9 bases. The receptor's source is a human donor in good health (CMV status not recorded). Some clones in this sample may be carry-over from other donors' samples. In DNA form, the CDR3 reads TGTGCCAGCAGCTTGGTGAGGAACCTGGCGGGAGGGGAATCCGAGCAGTTCTTC. This gives the protein CASSLVRNLAGGESEQFF.